These 30 T cell receptor beta chains share one sample of origin, sequenced in a study of shared clonotypes between healthy human individuals. Produced via immunoSEQ multiplex PCR; TCRdb's table is partial and in-frame only. The top ten clones hold 0.13% of a sample with about 2 million clones, over 85% of them seen once. Sequenced material: naive CD4+ T cells sorted from blood. This sample's subset: CD45RA+ positively selected. The receptor source for this set is a man in his late teens or twenties in good health.

This clone was found a few times. The J gene is TRBJ2-2, the V gene TRBV7-2; a possible D gene is TRBD1 (5 bases). Germline V CDR1 and CDR2: SGHTA, FQGNSA. The V end was cut by 5 bases, the J end by 7 bases, with 8 bases between. The CDR3 extends over 12 amino acids. The CDR3 spells CASSAGFGELFF. The CDR3 DNA follows: TGTGCCAGCAGCGCAGGGTTCGGGGAGCTGTTTTTT.

The CDR3 loop reads CASSLGRSNEKLFF. CDR3 sequence (DNA): TGTGCCAGCAGTTTAGGCCGCAGTAATGAAAAACTGTTTTTT. The J gene is TRBJ1-4, the V gene TRBV28; D unresolved. V lost 2 bases to trimming and J lost 4 bases, with 8 bases between them. The CDR3 has 14 residues. CDR1 and CDR2 (germline): MDHEN, SYDVKM.

The genes are TRBV7-2 and TRBJ2-4; possible D gene TRBD2, 6 bases. The CDR3 totals 14 residues. Trimming took 4 bases from V and 6 from J, leaving 13 bases between them. Germline V lookup: CDR1 SGHTA, CDR2 FQGNSA. The chain's CDR3 is CASSYGTGANIQYF. CDR3 DNA: TGTGCCAGCAGCTACGGGACGGGAGCAAACATTCAGTACTTC.

This clone was counted once. The rearrangement uses TRBV18 and TRBJ1-5; perhaps TRBD1 as D (6 bases). Germline V gives CDR1 KGHSH, CDR2 LQKENI. V was shortened by 4 bases and J by 1 base, with 8 bases between the two germline ends. This CDR3 spans 14 amino acids. This CDR3 is CASSRGASNQPQHF. In DNA form, the CDR3 reads TGTGCCAGCTCACGGGGGGCGAGCAATCAGCCCCAGCATTTT.

The V gene is TRBV6-5, the J gene TRBJ1-2; D not certain. Between the trimmed V and J ends, which lost 5 bases and 4 bases, there was a span of 11 bases. Germline-derived CDR1 and CDR2 are MNHEY and SVGAGI. CDR3 length: 13 residues. The CDR3 DNA follows: TGTGCCAGCAGTAGGGAGGCACCCTATGGCTACACCTTC. Residues: CASSREAPYGYTF.

With respect to this clone: A much larger clone is a single base away; this may be a read error. CDR3 sequence reads: CAIRENTGKLFF. In nucleotides, the CDR3 is TGTGCCATCAGAGAGAACACCGGGAAGCTGTTTTTT. This chain connects TRBV10-3 to TRBJ2-2; D possibly corresponds to TRBD2 (5 bases). CDR3 length: 12 residues. Looked up from germline, CDR1 is ENHRY and CDR2 is SYGVKD.

J is TRBJ1-1 and V is TRBV30; weak D call: TRBD1 (5 bases). Germline lookup yields CDR1 GTSNPN and CDR2 SVGIG (reference sequence). Trimming cost V 8 bases and J 1 base, with 14 bases left between them. The CDR3 contains 13 residues. CDR3 protein: CAGERGANTEAFF. The CDR3 DNA reads TGTGCCGGCGAGAGAGGGGCGAACACTGAAGCTTTCTTT.

This chain links TRBV5-1 with TRBJ2-1, with D perhaps matching TRBD2 (5 bases). Looked up from germline, CDR1 is SGHRS and CDR2 is YFSETQ. V was shortened by 7 bases and J by 10 bases, with 21 bases between the two germline ends. The CDR3 runs 14 residues. CDR3 DNA: TGCGCCAGCGCCCCGGACTCACGTCTGAGGGAGCAGTTCTTC. This translates into CASAPDSRLREQFF.

A remark on this clone: The same CDR3 arises from other DNA sequences in this sample as well. The chain couples TRBV19 to TRBJ1-1; the D is unclear. The germline V and J ends were trimmed by 3 bases and 1 base, with 6 bases remaining between them. The CDR3 consists of 13 residues. Germline lookup yields CDR1 LNHDA and CDR2 SQIVND (reference sequence). The CDR3 nucleotides are TGTGCCAGTAGTATCATGCGGAACACTGAAGCTTTCTTT. Protein: CASSIMRNTEAFF.

V usage is TRBV30 and J usage is TRBJ1-3; D unresolved. This CDR3 spans 12 amino acids. V dropped 4 bases and J dropped 6 bases, with 10 bases sitting between them. Per the germline V gene, CDR1 is GTSNPN and CDR2 is SVGIG (reference sequence). Here the CDR3 DNA reads TGTGCCTGGAACCCCCGGGTAAACACCATATATTTT. This sequence encodes CAWNPRVNTIYF. Supplemented by reference TRBV30 and TRBJ1-3, the full variable domain reads SQTIHQWPATLVQPVGSPLSLECTVEGTSNPNLYWYRQAAGRGLQLLFYSVGIGQISSEVPQNLSASRPQDRQFILSSKKLLLSDSGFYLCAWNPRVNTIYFGEGSWLTVV.

The genes are TRBV30 and TRBJ1-5; 8 bases match TRBD1. Germline loops: CDR1 GTSNPN, CDR2 SVGIG (reference sequence). The trim removed 5 bases at V and 2 bases at J, leaving 8 bases unmatched. This CDR3 comprises 15 residues. The CDR3 sequence is CAWSRQGLGNQPQHF. CDR3 coding DNA: TGTGCCTGGTCGCGACAGGGGTTGGGCAATCAGCCCCAGCATTTT. The variable domain in full, completed from reference TRBV30 and TRBJ1-5, reads SQTIHQWPATLVQPVGSPLSLECTVEGTSNPNLYWYRQAAGRGLQLLFYSVGIGQISSEVPQNLSASRPQDRQFILSSKKLLLSDSGFYLCAWSRQGLGNQPQHFGDGTRLSIL.

The CDR3 protein is CAISPDRGDFDEQFF. CDR3 DNA: TGTGCCATCTCGCCCGACCGGGGGGATTTCGATGAGCAGTTCTTC. This chain uses TRBV10-3 with TRBJ2-1, with 7 bases aligning to TRBD2. Trimming cost V 8 bases and J 8 bases; bases outside gene matches: 15. The germline gives CDR1 ENHRY, CDR2 SYGVKD. This CDR3 has 15 residues.

J is TRBJ2-7 and V is TRBV7-2; no reliable D call. V lost 1 base to trimming and J lost 1 base, with 2 bases between them. There are 12 residues in the CDR3. The germline V gene encodes CDR1 SGHTA and CDR2 FQGNSA. The CDR3 loop reads CASSLESYEQYF. DNA of the CDR3: TGTGCCAGCAGCTTAGAATCCTACGAGCAGTACTTC.

This chain joins TRBV4-3 and TRBJ2-5; perhaps TRBD1 as D (6 bases). The CDR3 has 15 amino acids. V was clipped by 1 base and J by 2 bases, with 11 bases between them. Germline assignment: CDR1 LGHNA and CDR2 YSLEER. The CDR3 DNA is TGCGCCAGCAGCCAAGGACAGGCGGTGCAAGAGACCCAGTACTTC. Protein: CASSQGQAVQETQYF.

V and J are TRBV4-1 and TRBJ2-1; 12 nucleotides align to TRBD1. CDR1 and CDR2 (germline): MGHRA, YSYEKL. V trimming: 0 bases; J trimming: 14 bases; junction bases outside the gene matches: 8. The length of the CDR3 is 15 residues. The CDR3 DNA is TGCGCCAGCAGCCAAGAAAGGGACAGGGGGCGCATTGAGTTCTTC. As protein: CASSQERDRGRIEFF.

Turning to this clone: Other DNA sequences within the sample encode an identical CDR3. DNA for the CDR3: TGTGCCTGGAGTGTTCGCCGGGACACCGGGGAGCTGTTTTTT. It codes for CAWSVRRDTGELFF. V gene TRBV30 combines with J gene TRBJ2-2; no reliable D call. The germline V and J ends were trimmed by 0 bases and 3 bases, with 8 bases remaining between them. This CDR3 region has 14 residues. Germline-derived CDR1 and CDR2 are GTSNPN and SVGIG (reference sequence).

This chain joins TRBV10-2 and TRBJ1-2, with 9 bases matching TRBD1. This CDR3 has 14 amino acids. The germline CDR1 and CDR2 sequences are WSHSY and SAAADI. Trimming cost V 5 bases and J 2 bases; bases outside gene matches: 3. In DNA, the CDR3 is TGCGCCAGCAGTCCGGGACAGGGAAACTATGGCTACACCTTC. Translating gives CASSPGQGNYGYTF.

The chain joins TRBV20-1 to TRBJ1-1; D is uncertain. Deletions cut 7 bases from V and 6 bases from J, with 9 bases between. This CDR3 has 10 amino acids. Germline CDR1 is DFQATT and CDR2 is SNEGSKA (reference sequence). The CDR3 DNA follows: TGCAGTGTTCTCAATCCTGAAGCTTTCTTT. Amino acids: CSVLNPEAFF.

The chain combines TRBV9 with TRBJ1-2; TRBD1 matches at 10 bases. Germline loops: CDR1 SGDLS, CDR2 YYNGEE. CDR3 length: 16 residues. Trimming took 4 bases from V and 2 from J; bases not matched to a gene: 8. The DNA for the CDR3 is TGTGCCAGCAGCCCACAGACAGGGGGCTTAAACTATGGCTACACCTTC. Protein sequence: CASSPQTGGLNYGYTF.

The chain couples TRBV19 to TRBJ2-7; D may be TRBD1 (5 bases). The germline gives CDR1 LNHDA, CDR2 SQIVND (reference sequence). The CDR3 totals 13 residues. The V end was cut by 8 bases, the J end by 6 bases, with 17 bases between. CDR3 loop: CASGPQASLEQYF. The CDR3 DNA is TGTGCCAGTGGGCCACAGGCAAGCCTCGAGCAGTACTTC.

The gene calls are TRBV9 and TRBJ2-1; 12 positions agree with TRBD2. CDR1 and CDR2 from the germline V gene are SGDLS and YYNGEE. The CDR3 is 19 amino acids. V lost 4 bases to trimming and J lost 0 bases; unmatched junction nucleotides: 11. The CDR3 is CASSSRTSGASFSYNEQFF. In DNA, the CDR3 is TGTGCCAGCAGCTCTCGGACTAGCGGGGCCTCGTTCTCCTACAATGAGCAGTTCTTC.

This clone is a singleton in its sample. J is TRBJ1-1 and V is TRBV7-9; D is uncertain. The CDR3 length is 13 residues. Trimming cost V 4 bases and J 11 bases, with 17 bases left between them. CDR1 is SEHNR, CDR2 FQNEAQ, per germline (reference sequence). CDR3 in amino acids: CASSSIAVGYAFF. The CDR3 region has the DNA TGTGCCAGCAGCTCGATTGCCGTGGGGTACGCTTTCTTT.

J is TRBJ1-3 and V is TRBV7-2; D ambiguous. V shed 1 base and J shed 0 bases, with 7 bases lying between them. CDR3 length: 15 amino acids. CDR1 and CDR2 from the germline V gene are SGHTA and FQGNSA. CDR3 protein: CASSLGVSSGNTIYF. CDR3 coding DNA: TGTGCCAGCAGCTTAGGTGTAAGCTCTGGAAACACCATATATTTT. The full variable domain, completed using reference TRBV7-2 and TRBJ1-3, is GAGVSQSPSNKVTEKGKDVELRCDPISGHTALYWYRQSLGQGLEFLIYFQGNSAPDKSGLPSDRFSAERTGGSVSTLTIQRTQQEDSAVYLCASSLGVSSGNTIYFGEGSWLTVV.

This sequence joins TRBV5-1 and TRBJ1-2, with 9 bases aligning to TRBD1. This CDR3 is 16 amino acids long. The junction had 14 bases not matched to a gene; V was cut back by 4 bases and J by 7 bases. Germline-derived CDR1 and CDR2 are SGHRS and YFSETQ. The CDR3 reads CASSPGTGKGPSGYTF. CDR3 bases: TGCGCCAGCAGCCCCGGGACAGGGAAAGGCCCTTCTGGCTACACCTTC.

The rearrangement links TRBV5-1 to TRBJ2-5, with D possibly being TRBD2 (6 bases). The CDR3 runs to 15 residues. In germline, CDR1 is SGHRS, CDR2 YFSETQ. Trimming removed 0 bases at V and 10 bases at J, with 19 bases between. The CDR3 region has the DNA TGCGCCAGCAGCTTGGCCGTTTCGGCGGGGCCAGGCCAGTACTTC. Translated, it gives CASSLAVSAGPGQYF. Full variable domain (remainder filled in from reference TRBV5-1 and TRBJ2-5): KAGVTQTPRYLIKTRGQQVTLSCSPISGHRSVSWYQQTPGQGLQFLFEYFSETQRNKGNFPGRFSGRQFSNSRSEMNVSTLELGDSALYLCASSLAVSAGPGQYFGPGTRLLVL.

The genes are TRBV5-4 and TRBJ2-3, with D possibly being TRBD2 (7 bases). Trimming shortened V by 4 bases and J by 3 bases, and 18 bases separated the two germline ends. The germline CDR1 and CDR2 sequences are SGHNT and YYREEE (reference sequence). This CDR3 contains 16 residues. CDR3 loop: CASSLLEGGVTDTQYF. CDR3 in DNA: TGTGCCAGCAGCCTACTGGAGGGGGGGGTAACAGATACGCAGTATTTT.

The V call is TRBV2, the J call TRBJ1-5; TRBD1 might be the D (5 bases). Germline V gene sequence: CDR1 SNHLY, CDR2 FYNNEI. V was trimmed by 3 bases and J by 4 bases, leaving 16 bases between them. This CDR3 region has 16 residues. In DNA, the CDR3 is TGTGCCAGCAGTGATTGGCGAGGGGCCCCTAATCAGCCCCAGCATTTT. The encoded protein is CASSDWRGAPNQPQHF.

The chain has TRBV6-5 and TRBJ1-1; D not resolved. CDR1 is MNHEY, CDR2 SVGAGI, per germline. Trimming shortened V by 6 bases and J by 1 base, and 9 bases separated the two germline ends. The CDR3 loop spans 13 amino acids. The CDR3 loop reads CASSSVPNTEAFF. The CDR3 DNA follows: TGTGCCAGCAGCTCCGTCCCGAACACTGAAGCTTTCTTT.

The rearrangement joins TRBV5-4 to TRBJ2-2; no firm D call. There are 15 residues in the CDR3. V was pared by 0 bases and J by 8 bases, with 14 bases between. The germline CDR1 and CDR2 sequences are SGHNT and YYREEE (reference sequence). The CDR3 reads CASSLASIVSGELFF. CDR3 DNA sequence: TGTGCCAGCAGCTTGGCCAGTATAGTTTCGGGGGAGCTGTTTTTT. The entire variable domain, with the rest obtained from reference TRBV5-4 and TRBJ2-2, is as follows: ETGVTQSPTHLIKTRGQQVTLRCSSQSGHNTVSWYQQALGQGPQFIFQYYREEENGRGNFPPRFSGLQFPNYSSELNVNALELDDSALYLCASSLASIVSGELFFGEGSRLTVL.

The chain joins TRBV11-1 to TRBJ2-2, with 9 bases that match TRBD2. The germline V gene has CDR1 SGHAT and CDR2 FQDESV (reference sequence). This CDR3 is built from 14 residues. J gave up 4 bases and V 3 bases, and 0 bases lay outside the gene matches. The CDR3 DNA is TGTGCCAGCAGCTTTAGCGGGGGCACCGGGGAGCTGTTTTTT. Its protein product is CASSFSGGTGELFF.